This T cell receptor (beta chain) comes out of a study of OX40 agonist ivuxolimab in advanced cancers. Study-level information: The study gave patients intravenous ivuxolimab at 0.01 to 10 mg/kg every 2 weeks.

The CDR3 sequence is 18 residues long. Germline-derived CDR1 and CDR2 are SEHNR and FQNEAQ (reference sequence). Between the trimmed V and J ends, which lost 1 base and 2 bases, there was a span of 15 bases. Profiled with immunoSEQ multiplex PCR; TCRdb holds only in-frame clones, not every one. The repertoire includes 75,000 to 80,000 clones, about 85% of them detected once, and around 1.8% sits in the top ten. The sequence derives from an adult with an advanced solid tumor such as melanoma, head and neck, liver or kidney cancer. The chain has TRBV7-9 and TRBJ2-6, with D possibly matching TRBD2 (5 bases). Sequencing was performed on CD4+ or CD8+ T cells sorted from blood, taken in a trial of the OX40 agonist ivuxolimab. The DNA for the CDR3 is TGTGCCAGCAGCTTAGTTGCGGGTCCCCTTGCTGGGGCCAACGTCCTGACTTTC. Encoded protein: CASSLVAGPLAGANVLTF.